This T cell receptor (beta chain) was identified in a study of CD8 T cells in Susac syndrome. Study-wide background: The Susac syndrome patients were therapy-naive, on corticosteroids, or on intravenous immunoglobulin alone at blood draw.

The authors carried out high-throughput sequencing of TCR beta. They applied it to CD8+ and CD4+ T cells obtained from blood. V was cut by 2 bases and J by 8 bases, with 9 bases left in between. CDR1 and CDR2 from the germline V gene are SQVTM and ANQGSEA. There are 11 residues in the CDR3. RNA amounts of 0.5 to 1 ug underwent reverse transcription with random hexamers. TCRdb reanalysed the immunoSEQ multiplex PCR reads using MiXCR and keeps one entry per CDR3 protein. The repertoire holds some 100,000 distinct CDR3 sequences, with 95% as singletons. The chain employs TRBV29-1 and TRBJ1-2; D gene ambiguous. The origin of this receptor is a human donor with Susac syndrome. Source material: CD8+ T cells from PBMCs. The CDR3 DNA follows: TGCAGCGTTGAACAACGGCAGGGCTACACCTTC. Translating gives CSVEQRQGYTF.